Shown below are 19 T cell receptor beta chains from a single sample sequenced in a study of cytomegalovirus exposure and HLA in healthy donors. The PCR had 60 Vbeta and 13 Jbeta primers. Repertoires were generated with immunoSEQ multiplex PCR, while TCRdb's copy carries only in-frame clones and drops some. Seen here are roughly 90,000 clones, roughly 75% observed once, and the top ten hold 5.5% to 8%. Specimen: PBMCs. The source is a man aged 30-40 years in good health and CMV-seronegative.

The CDR3 loop reads CGSQLPTNEKLFF. CDR3 in DNA: TGTGGGAGTCAACTACCAACTAATGAAAAACTGTTTTTT. The genes are TRBV30 and TRBJ1-4; D remains ambiguous. Germline-derived CDR1 and CDR2 are GTSNPN and SVGIG (reference sequence). The CDR3 has 13 amino acids.

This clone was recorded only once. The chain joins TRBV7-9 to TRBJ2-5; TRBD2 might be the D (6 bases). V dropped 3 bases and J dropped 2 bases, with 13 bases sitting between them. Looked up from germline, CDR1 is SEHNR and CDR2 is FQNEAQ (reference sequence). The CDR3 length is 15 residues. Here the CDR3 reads CASSLGWREQETQYF. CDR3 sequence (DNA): TGTGCCAGCAGCTTGGGGTGGAGGGAGCAAGAGACCCAGTACTTC. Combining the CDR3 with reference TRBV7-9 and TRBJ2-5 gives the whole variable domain DTGVSQNPRHKITKRGQNVTFRCDPISEHNRLYWYRQTLGQGPEFLTYFQNEAQLEKSRLLSDRFSAERPKGSFSTLEIQRTEQGDSAMYLCASSLGWREQETQYFGPGTRLLVL.

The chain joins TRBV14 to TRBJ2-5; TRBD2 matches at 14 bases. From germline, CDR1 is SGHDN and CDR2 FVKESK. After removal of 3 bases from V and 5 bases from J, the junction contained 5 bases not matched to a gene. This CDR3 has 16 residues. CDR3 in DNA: TGTGCCAGCAGCCAGTGGACTAGCGGGAGGAGGGAGACCCAGTACTTC. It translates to CASSQWTSGRRETQYF.

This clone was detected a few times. CDR3 DNA: TGTGCCAGCAGGACGGGACAGTACACAGATACGCAGTATTTT. Protein product: CASRTGQYTDTQYF. This chain uses TRBV7-9 with TRBJ2-3; 7 bases match TRBD1. The junction had 5 bases not matched to a gene; V was cut back by 6 bases and J by 2 bases. There are 14 residues in the CDR3. Germline V lookup: CDR1 SEHNR, CDR2 FQNEAQ (reference sequence).

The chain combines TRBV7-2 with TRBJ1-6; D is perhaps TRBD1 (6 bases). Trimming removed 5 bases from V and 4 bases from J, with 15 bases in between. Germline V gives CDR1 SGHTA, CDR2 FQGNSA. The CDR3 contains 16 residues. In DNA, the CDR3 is TGTGCCAGCAGCCGGCGGGAGACAGGATATAATTCACCCCTCCACTTT. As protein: CASSRRETGYNSPLHF.

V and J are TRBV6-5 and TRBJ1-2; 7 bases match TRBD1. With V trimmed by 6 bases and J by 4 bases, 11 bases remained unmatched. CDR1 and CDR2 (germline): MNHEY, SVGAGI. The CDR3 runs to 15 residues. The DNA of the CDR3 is TGTGCCAGCAGAATTCCGGGACAGAGCCCCTATGGCTACACCTTC. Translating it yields CASRIPGQSPYGYTF.

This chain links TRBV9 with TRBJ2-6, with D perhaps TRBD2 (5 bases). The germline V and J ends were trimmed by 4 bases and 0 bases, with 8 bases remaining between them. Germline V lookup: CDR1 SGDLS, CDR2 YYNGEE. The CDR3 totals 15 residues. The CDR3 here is CASSPEGSGANVLTF. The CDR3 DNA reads TGTGCCAGCAGCCCAGAGGGCTCTGGGGCCAACGTCCTGACTTTC.

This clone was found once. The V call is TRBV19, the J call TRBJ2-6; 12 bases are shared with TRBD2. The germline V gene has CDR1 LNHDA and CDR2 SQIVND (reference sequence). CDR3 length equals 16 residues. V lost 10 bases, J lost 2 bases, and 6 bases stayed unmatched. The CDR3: CATASGGAPGANVLTF. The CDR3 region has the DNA TGTGCCACCGCTAGCGGGGGGGCTCCTGGGGCCAACGTCCTGACTTTC.

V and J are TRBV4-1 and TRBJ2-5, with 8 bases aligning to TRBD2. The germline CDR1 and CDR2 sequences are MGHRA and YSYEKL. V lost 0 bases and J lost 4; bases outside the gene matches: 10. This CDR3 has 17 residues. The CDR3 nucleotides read TGCGCCAGCAGCCAAGATCCGAGCGGGGGTTTAGGAGAGACCCAGTACTTC. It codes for CASSQDPSGGLGETQYF.

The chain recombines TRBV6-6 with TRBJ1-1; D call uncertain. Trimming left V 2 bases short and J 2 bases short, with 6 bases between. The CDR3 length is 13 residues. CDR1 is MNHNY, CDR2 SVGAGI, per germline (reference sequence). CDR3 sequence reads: CASSYGGNTEAFF. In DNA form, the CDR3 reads TGTGCCAGCAGTTACGGTGGCAACACTGAAGCTTTCTTT.

CDR3 in amino acids: CASRLTGGTGNTIYF. CDR3 DNA sequence: TGTGCCAGCAGATTGACAGGGGGGACTGGAAACACCATATATTTT. J is TRBJ1-3 and V is TRBV6-5, with 9 bases aligning to TRBD1. The CDR3 totals 15 residues. CDR1 and CDR2 (germline): MNHEY, SVGAGI. V lost 6 bases, J lost 2 bases, and 5 bases stayed unmatched.

CDR3 amino acids: CASSLRGGGPRNQPQHF. In DNA form, the CDR3 reads TGTGCCAGCAGCCTAAGGGGAGGGGGACCTCGCAATCAGCCCCAGCATTTT. The chain carries TRBV7-6 and TRBJ1-5; D is possibly TRBD1 (6 bases). The CDR3 consists of 17 residues. V shed 5 bases and J shed 2 bases, with 19 bases lying between them. CDR1 is SGHVS and CDR2 is FNYEAQ in the germline V gene.

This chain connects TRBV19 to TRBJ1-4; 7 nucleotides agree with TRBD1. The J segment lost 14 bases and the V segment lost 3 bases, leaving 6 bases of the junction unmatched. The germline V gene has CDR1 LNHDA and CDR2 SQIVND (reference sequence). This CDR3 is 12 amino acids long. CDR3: CASSIKDRPLFF. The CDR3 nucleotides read TGTGCCAGTAGTATCAAGGACAGGCCCCTGTTTTTT.

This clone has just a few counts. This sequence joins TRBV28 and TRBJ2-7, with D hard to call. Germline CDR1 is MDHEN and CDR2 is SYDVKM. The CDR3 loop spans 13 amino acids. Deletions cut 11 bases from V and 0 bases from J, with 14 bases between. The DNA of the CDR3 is TGTGCCGGCTCTTCAGGCCTCTCCTACGAGCAGTACTTC. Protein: CAGSSGLSYEQYF.

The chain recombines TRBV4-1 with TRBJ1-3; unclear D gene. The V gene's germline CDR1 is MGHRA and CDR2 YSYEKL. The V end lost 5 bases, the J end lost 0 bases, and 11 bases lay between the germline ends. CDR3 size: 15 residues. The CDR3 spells CASSKLQVSGNTIYF. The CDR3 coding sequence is TGCGCCAGCAGCAAACTGCAGGTCTCTGGAAACACCATATATTTT.

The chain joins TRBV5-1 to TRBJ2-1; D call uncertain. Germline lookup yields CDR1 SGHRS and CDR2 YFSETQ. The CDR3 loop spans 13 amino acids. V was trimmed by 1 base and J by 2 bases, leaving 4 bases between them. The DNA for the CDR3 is TGCGCCAGCAGCTTGCAGGCCTACAATGAGCAGTTCTTC. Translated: CASSLQAYNEQFF.

The DNA of the CDR3 is TGTGCCTGGAGGGGGGGACTAGCAGGGGATACGCAGTATTTT. This encodes CAWRGGLAGDTQYF. The chain has TRBV30 and TRBJ2-3, with 9 positions matching TRBD2. V trimming: 3 bases; J trimming: 6 bases; junction bases outside the gene matches: 7. The length of the CDR3 is 14 residues. The germline V gene has CDR1 GTSNPN and CDR2 SVGIG (reference sequence). Using reference TRBV30 and TRBJ2-3 for the parts outside the CDR3, the full variable domain is SQTIHQWPATLVQPVGSPLSLECTVEGTSNPNLYWYRQAAGRGLQLLFYSVGIGQISSEVPQNLSASRPQDRQFILSSKKLLLSDSGFYLCAWRGGLAGDTQYFGPGTRLTVL.

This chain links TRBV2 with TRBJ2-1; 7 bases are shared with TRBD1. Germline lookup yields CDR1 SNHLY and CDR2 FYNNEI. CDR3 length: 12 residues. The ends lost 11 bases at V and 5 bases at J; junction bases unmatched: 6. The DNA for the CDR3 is TGTGCCTCACAGGGGCAGAACAATGAGCAGTTCTTC. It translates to CASQGQNNEQFF.

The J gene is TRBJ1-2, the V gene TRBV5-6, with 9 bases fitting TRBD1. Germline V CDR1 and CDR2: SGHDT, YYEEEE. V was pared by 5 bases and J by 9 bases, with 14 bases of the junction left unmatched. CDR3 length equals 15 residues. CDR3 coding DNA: TGTGCCAGCAGTTCAACGGGGACAGGGCCTTATAGCTACACCTTC. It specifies CASSSTGTGPYSYTF.